The rows below give T cell receptor beta chains drawn from one sample of a study of blood T cells in healthy people across ages. TCRdb called the 5' RACE reads again in MiXCR, with one record for every CDR3 protein. Here the sample spans hundreds of thousands of distinct CDR3 sequences, over 40% being singletons. The sequenced sample consisted of blood. These receptors originate from a woman of 80 years or more in good health. Both conserved end residues are trimmed from each CDR3. The order of the fields is V gene, J gene, CDR3 protein.

V: TRBV12-3/TRBV12-4
J: TRBJ2-5
CDR3: ASVWGQTQY

V: TRBV4-2
J: NA
CDR3: ASSQGATGRRETQY

V: TRBV15
J: TRBJ2-5
CDR3: ATSTGQIQETQY

V: TRBV20-1
J: TRBJ2-5
CDR3: SARSLGAGGPRETQY

V: TRBV25-1
J: TRBJ2-5
CDR3: ASSGGTGAQETQY

V: TRBV20-1
J: TRBJ2-3
CDR3: SAEGAAGGPDTQY

V: TRBV29-1
J: TRBJ2-7
CDR3: SVRLAGDYYEQY

V: TRBV20-1
J: TRBJ1-1
CDR3: SASRDTSNTEAF

V: TRBV2
J: TRBJ2-7
CDR3: ASSEGPTPYEQY

V: TRBV18
J: TRBJ1-1
CDR3: ASSPSGTGDTEAF

V: TRBV14
J: TRBJ2-3
CDR3: ASSQIGFAVTDTQY

V: TRBV30
J: TRBJ1-5
CDR3: AWSAGGSQPQH

V: TRBV2
J: TRBJ1-2
CDR3: ASSEGQYGYT

V: TRBV18
J: TRBJ2-4
CDR3: ASSSGLAKNIQY

V: TRBV14
J: TRBJ1-1
CDR3: ASSQILNRGNTEAF

V: TRBV14
J: TRBJ2-3
CDR3: ASNRGTPRFTDTQY

V: TRBV20-1
J: TRBJ1-4
CDR3: SARGGGTGALTANEKLF

V: TRBV4-2
J: TRBJ2-7
CDR3: ASSPLGTGYEQY

V: TRBV28
J: TRBJ2-1
CDR3: ASSVRGHNNEQF

V: TRBV19
J: TRBJ2-7
CDR3: ASIQGVEQY

V: TRBV15
J: TRBJ1-2
CDR3: ATSRELAPLNGYI

V: TRBV27
J: TRBJ2-7
CDR3: ASSFHLAYEQY

V: TRBV12-3/TRBV12-4
J: TRBJ2-1
CDR3: ASVLYGTGTLHEQF

V: TRBV7-9
J: TRBJ2-7
CDR3: ASSSLTSGAYEQY

V: TRBV7-2
J: TRBJ2-3
CDR3: ASSLDIRNTQY

V: TRBV7-6
J: TRBJ2-3
CDR3: ASSPTSGRADTQY

V: TRBV14
J: TRBJ1-2
CDR3: ASSQGGTRISGYT

V: TRBV4-2
J: TRBJ2-5
CDR3: ASSQVSGGGGETQY

V: TRBV7-9
J: NA
CDR3: ASSLQVYEQY

V: TRBV12-3/TRBV12-4
J: TRBJ2-7
CDR3: ASSFTQGRIQETQY

V: TRBV6-2/TRBV6-3
J: TRBJ2-1
CDR3: ASRRTGTSNEQF

V: TRBV4-2
J: TRBJ1-6
CDR3: ASSQVKGKPATLH

V: TRBV29-1
J: TRBJ2-2
CDR3: SVSQNTGELF

V: TRBV11-2
J: TRBJ1-2
CDR3: ASSSLTRYGYT

V: TRBV10-3
J: TRBJ2-5
CDR3: AISGTGQETQY

V: TRBV7-2
J: TRBJ2-1
CDR3: ASSLGDARGKINEQF

V: TRBV20-1
J: TRBJ1-1
CDR3: SASWGKGTEAF

V: TRBV7-2
J: NA
CDR3: ASSSSGGASYEQY

V: TRBV9
J: TRBJ1-4
CDR3: ASSKMGLGDEKLF